These T cell receptor beta chains were read from a single sample in a study of blood T cells in healthy people across ages. TCRdb re-called the 5' RACE reads through MiXCR, storing one row per CDR3 protein. The sample carries over a million distinct CDR3 sequences, roughly 24% recorded once. In addition, the sample was reused for a study of T cells of mothers and their children.

Sequences were obtained from blood. All receptors derive from a girl aged 2 to 9 in good health. The CDR3 runs from the conserved cysteine through the conserved F or W. D genes are given only for firm matches. A clone size is listed for some rows: how often the clone was seen (once, few, many), or a class if it is expanded.

V gene: TRBV2; D gene: .; J gene: TRBJ2-5; clone size: .; CDR3 DNA: TGTGCCAGCAACAGTCACGGTCAAGAGACCCAGTACTTC; CDR3 protein: CASNSHGQETQYF
V gene: TRBV29-1; D gene: .; J gene: TRBJ2-7; clone size: .; CDR3 DNA: TGCAGCGTCTCTAGCGAAACGGGAGAGCAGTACTTC; CDR3 protein: CSVSSETGEQYF
V gene: TRBV5-6; D gene: .; J gene: TRBJ1-1; clone size: few; CDR3 DNA: TGTGCCAGCAGCTTGGGGGCCCCCTACGGCACTGAAGCTTTCTTT; CDR3 protein: CASSLGAPYGTEAFF
V gene: TRBV4-1; D gene: TRBD1; J gene: TRBJ2-5; clone size: few; CDR3 DNA: TGCGCCAGCAGCCAGGCCGGGACAGCGATCAAAGAGACCCAGTACTTC; CDR3 protein: CASSQAGTAIKETQYF
V gene: TRBV13; D gene: TRBD2; J gene: TRBJ2-1; clone size: .; CDR3 DNA: TGTGCCAGCAGCTTAGGGGTAGCGGGGGGCGTGAATGAGCAGTTCTTC; CDR3 protein: CASSLGVAGGVNEQFF
V gene: TRBV20-1; D gene: .; J gene: TRBJ1-2; clone size: .; CDR3 DNA: TGCAGTGCTAGAGAGTCGGAAGGTGGCTACACCTTC; CDR3 protein: CSARESEGGYTF
V gene: TRBV27; D gene: TRBD2; J gene: TRBJ2-7; clone size: .; CDR3 DNA: TGTGCCAGCAGTTCATCGAATCCGGGACTAACAAAGACCGAGCAGTACTTC; CDR3 protein: CASSSSNPGLTKTEQYF
V gene: TRBV15; D gene: .; J gene: TRBJ2-1; clone size: few; CDR3 DNA: TGTGCCACCAGCAGAGCCTTTGACGTGGGATATGAGCAGTTCTTC; CDR3 protein: CATSRAFDVGYEQFF
V gene: TRBV7-9; D gene: .; J gene: TRBJ2-7; clone size: .; CDR3 DNA: TGTGCCAGCAGCGTAGCAGGCGGGCGTAGCTCCTACGAGCAGTACTTC; CDR3 protein: CASSVAGGRSSYEQYF
V gene: TRBV29-1; D gene: .; J gene: TRBJ2-6; clone size: few; CDR3 DNA: TGCAGCGTTGTAGGAGGGGCTTCTGGGGCCAACGTCCTGACTTTC; CDR3 protein: CSVVGGASGANVLTF
V gene: TRBV3-1; D gene: .; J gene: TRBJ2-2; clone size: .; CDR3 DNA: TGTGCCAGCAGCCACTCGACAGATCCCGGGGAGCTGTTTTTT; CDR3 protein: CASSHSTDPGELFF
V gene: TRBV7-9; D gene: TRBD1; J gene: TRBJ1-6; clone size: few; CDR3 DNA: TGTGCCAGCAGCTTAGGGACAGGGGTTGGTTCACCCCTCCACTTT; CDR3 protein: CASSLGTGVGSPLHF
V gene: TRBV7-2; D gene: TRBD2; J gene: TRBJ2-5; clone size: few; CDR3 DNA: TGTGCCAGCAGCTTTAGCGGGAGTCTAGAGACCCAGTACTTC; CDR3 protein: CASSFSGSLETQYF
V gene: TRBV6-1; D gene: TRBD2; J gene: TRBJ2-1; clone size: .; CDR3 DNA: TGTGCCAGCAGAGCGACTAGCGCGAGCTCCTACAATGAGCAGTTCTTC; CDR3 protein: CASRATSASSYNEQFF
V gene: TRBV3-1; D gene: .; J gene: TRBJ2-5; clone size: .; CDR3 DNA: TGTGCCAGCAGCCAAGAGCCGACCCGTCAAGAGACCCAGTACTTC; CDR3 protein: CASSQEPTRQETQYF
V gene: TRBV14; D gene: TRBD1; J gene: TRBJ2-5; clone size: few; CDR3 DNA: TGTGCCAGCAGTACAGGGGTCCAAGAGACCCAGTACTTC; CDR3 protein: CASSTGVQETQYF
V gene: TRBV9; D gene: TRBD1; J gene: TRBJ1-2; clone size: few; CDR3 DNA: TGTGCCAGCAGCGTAGCGAGGACAGGGAATTATGGCTACACCTTC; CDR3 protein: CASSVARTGNYGYTF
V gene: TRBV24-1; D gene: .; J gene: TRBJ2-5; clone size: .; CDR3 DNA: TGTGCCACCAGTCCGTTGGGCGGTCAAGAGACCCAGTACTTC; CDR3 protein: CATSPLGGQETQYF
V gene: TRBV29-1; D gene: TRBD1; J gene: TRBJ1-1; clone size: .; CDR3 DNA: TGCAGCGGACGACCTACAGGGGGCACTGAAGCTTTCTTT; CDR3 protein: CSGRPTGGTEAFF
V gene: TRBV24-1; D gene: TRBD2; J gene: TRBJ2-1; clone size: few; CDR3 DNA: TGTGCCACCAGTGATACTAGCGGGGGCCGTTCCTACAATGAGCAGTTCTTC; CDR3 protein: CATSDTSGGRSYNEQFF
V gene: TRBV5-1; D gene: .; J gene: TRBJ2-4; clone size: .; CDR3 DNA: TGCGCCAGCAGCCATAGCGGTATAGCCAAAAACATTCAGTACTTC; CDR3 protein: CASSHSGIAKNIQYF
V gene: TRBV29-1; D gene: .; J gene: TRBJ1-1; clone size: .; CDR3 DNA: TGCAGCGCCGCAGAGAACACTGAAGCTTTCTTT; CDR3 protein: CSAAENTEAFF
V gene: TRBV29-1; D gene: .; J gene: TRBJ1-1; clone size: few; CDR3 DNA: TGCAGCGTGAGGGCCCCGAACACTGAAGCTTTCTTT; CDR3 protein: CSVRAPNTEAFF
V gene: TRBV4-1; D gene: .; J gene: TRBJ2-4; clone size: .; CDR3 DNA: TGCGCCAGCAGCCAAGCTCTAGACGCCAAAAACATTCAGTACTTC; CDR3 protein: CASSQALDAKNIQYF
V gene: TRBV29-1; D gene: .; J gene: TRBJ2-7; clone size: few; CDR3 DNA: TGCAGCGTTAGTCGGCGGCAGACCTACGAGCAGTACTTC; CDR3 protein: CSVSRRQTYEQYF
V gene: TRBV6-2/TRBV6-3; D gene: .; J gene: TRBJ2-7; clone size: once; CDR3 DNA: TGTGCCAGCAGACCTTGGGCCGCATCCTACGAGCAGTACTTC; CDR3 protein: CASRPWAASYEQYF
V gene: TRBV28; D gene: TRBD1; J gene: TRBJ2-4; clone size: .; CDR3 DNA: TGTGCCAGCGGCCCCCGACAGGGAGCCAAAAACATTCAGTACTTC; CDR3 protein: CASGPRQGAKNIQYF
V gene: TRBV6-1; D gene: TRBD2; J gene: TRBJ2-1; clone size: .; CDR3 DNA: TGTGCCAGCAGTCCTCTCGGGGGTAGCGGGAGGTCGGGATACTACAATGAGCAGTTCTTC; CDR3 protein: CASSPLGGSGRSGYYNEQFF
V gene: TRBV6-5; D gene: .; J gene: TRBJ2-7; clone size: few; CDR3 DNA: TGTGCCAGCAGTTATGCGGACGGATCCTACGAGCAGTACTTC; CDR3 protein: CASSYADGSYEQYF
V gene: TRBV7-9; D gene: .; J gene: TRBJ2-7; clone size: few; CDR3 DNA: TGTGCCAGCAGCCCTGCGTGGGAGGACTGGGGCTACGAGCAGTACTTC; CDR3 protein: CASSPAWEDWGYEQYF
V gene: TRBV4-1; D gene: TRBD2; J gene: TRBJ2-4; clone size: few; CDR3 DNA: TGCGCCAGCAGCCCCCTATATCGCGGGAGGGCCAAAAACATTCAGTACTTC; CDR3 protein: CASSPLYRGRAKNIQYF
V gene: TRBV7-2; D gene: TRBD2; J gene: TRBJ2-7; clone size: .; CDR3 DNA: TGTGCCAGCAGCGTGGAGGTGGGGGAGGGATACGAGCAGTACTTC; CDR3 protein: CASSVEVGEGYEQYF
V gene: TRBV6-1; D gene: .; J gene: TRBJ2-1; clone size: few; CDR3 DNA: TGTGCCATTTCCCAGGCACCTTACAATGAGCAGTTCTTC; CDR3 protein: CAISQAPYNEQFF
V gene: TRBV3-1; D gene: TRBD1; J gene: TRBJ1-5; clone size: .; CDR3 DNA: TGTGCCAGCAGCCAAGGACCGTCAGGGGGTCAGCCCCAGCATTTT; CDR3 protein: CASSQGPSGGQPQHF
V gene: TRBV11-3; D gene: .; J gene: TRBJ2-6; clone size: few; CDR3 DNA: TGTGCCAGCAGCTTAGTTGCGGGGGCTTCTGGGGCCAACGTCCTGACTTTC; CDR3 protein: CASSLVAGASGANVLTF
V gene: TRBV7-9; D gene: .; J gene: TRBJ1-5; clone size: .; CDR3 DNA: TGTGCCAGCAGCCTAGACGGACGGTCTAATCAGCCCCAGCATTTT; CDR3 protein: CASSLDGRSNQPQHF
V gene: TRBV5-1; D gene: TRBD1; J gene: TRBJ1-2; clone size: .; CDR3 DNA: TGCGCCAGCAGCGCGCAGGGGGCTGATGGCTACACCTTC; CDR3 protein: CASSAQGADGYTF
V gene: TRBV5-1; D gene: .; J gene: TRBJ1-1; clone size: .; CDR3 DNA: TGCGCCAGCAGCTTATTTACGAACACTGAAGCTTTCTTT; CDR3 protein: CASSLFTNTEAFF
V gene: TRBV10-3; D gene: TRBD2; J gene: TRBJ2-1; clone size: .; CDR3 DNA: TGTGCCATCAGTGACCATAGCGGGAGCTACAATGAGCAGTTCTTC; CDR3 protein: CAISDHSGSYNEQFF
V gene: TRBV7-8; D gene: TRBD1; J gene: TRBJ2-5; clone size: .; CDR3 DNA: TGTGCCAGCAGCTTAGCATGGACAGGGCAACAAGAGGCCCAGTACTTC; CDR3 protein: CASSLAWTGQQEAQYF
V gene: TRBV27; D gene: TRBD1; J gene: TRBJ2-7; clone size: few; CDR3 DNA: TGTGCCAGCCGGAGGGGGACAGGGGACTACGAGCAGTACTTC; CDR3 protein: CASRRGTGDYEQYF
V gene: TRBV7-9; D gene: .; J gene: TRBJ2-2; clone size: .; CDR3 DNA: TGTGCCAGCACACTCGGGAACACCGGGGAGCTGTTTTTT; CDR3 protein: CASTLGNTGELFF
V gene: TRBV18; D gene: .; J gene: TRBJ2-1; clone size: .; CDR3 DNA: TGTGCCAGCTCACCTCCGGTTGATCGGCATGAGCAGTTCTTC; CDR3 protein: CASSPPVDRHEQFF
V gene: TRBV27; D gene: .; J gene: TRBJ2-2; clone size: .; CDR3 DNA: TGTGCCAGCCAAAGTATACAGGGAGGTACCGGGGAGCTGTTTTTT; CDR3 protein: CASQSIQGGTGELFF
V gene: TRBV4-1; D gene: .; J gene: TRBJ2-1; clone size: few; CDR3 DNA: TGCGCCAGCAGCCAATCCGCGGAGAGCTCCTACAATGAGCAGTTCTTC; CDR3 protein: CASSQSAESSYNEQFF
V gene: TRBV29-1; D gene: .; J gene: TRBJ2-4; clone size: few; CDR3 DNA: TGCAGCGTTGAGCCGGTCAGGGGACTCAAAAACATTCAGTACTTC; CDR3 protein: CSVEPVRGLKNIQYF
V gene: TRBV5-6; D gene: TRBD2; J gene: TRBJ2-3; clone size: .; CDR3 DNA: TGTGCCAGCAGTTTCGGACTAGCGCTCGATACGCAGTATTTT; CDR3 protein: CASSFGLALDTQYF
V gene: TRBV7-9; D gene: TRBD2; J gene: TRBJ2-7; clone size: .; CDR3 DNA: TGTGCCAGCAGCTCGGGCCGGGGACTAGAGTCCTACGAGCAGTACTTC; CDR3 protein: CASSSGRGLESYEQYF
V gene: TRBV27; D gene: .; J gene: TRBJ1-2; clone size: .; CDR3 DNA: TGTGCCAGCAGTTTAGGGGGGGGCGCGGAAGGCTACACCTTC; CDR3 protein: CASSLGGGAEGYTF
V gene: TRBV7-9; D gene: .; J gene: TRBJ1-2; clone size: few; CDR3 DNA: TGTGCCAGCAGCCCTCTACAGGGATCCGACTATGGCTACACCTTC; CDR3 protein: CASSPLQGSDYGYTF
V gene: TRBV7-9; D gene: TRBD2; J gene: TRBJ2-1; clone size: few; CDR3 DNA: TGTGCCACACCGACTAGCGGTGGGAAGGTCAATGAGCAGTTCTTC; CDR3 protein: CATPTSGGKVNEQFF
V gene: TRBV15; D gene: TRBD1; J gene: TRBJ1-2; clone size: few; CDR3 DNA: TGTGCCACCAGCTTATCGGACAGGGTGATCGATGGCTACACCTTC; CDR3 protein: CATSLSDRVIDGYTF
V gene: TRBV20-1; D gene: TRBD2; J gene: TRBJ2-5; clone size: .; CDR3 DNA: TGCAGTGCTCCCGCAGCGGGAGGGTTGGAGACCCAGTACTTC; CDR3 protein: CSAPAAGGLETQYF
V gene: TRBV7-9; D gene: .; J gene: TRBJ2-3; clone size: .; CDR3 DNA: TGTGCCAGCAGCTGGGGGATGGGTGCGCAGTATTTT; CDR3 protein: CASSWGMGAQYF
V gene: TRBV29-1; D gene: .; J gene: TRBJ2-5; clone size: few; CDR3 DNA: TGCAGCGTGTCCTCGGGTGGTCAAGAGACCCAGTACTTC; CDR3 protein: CSVSSGGQETQYF